The next 6 T cell receptor beta chains were all read from a single sample in a study of blood T cells in healthy people across ages. The second PCR ran about 6 to 12 cycles with a sample-barcoded 5' primer and J-beta primers. Using its own MiXCR run on the 5' RACE reads, TCRdb lists one record per CDR3 protein. Among 550,000 to 800,000 distinct CDR3 sequences, roughly 32% were seen once, and the ten largest hold 15%. The sequenced material came from blood. The receptors derive from a woman older than 75 in good health.

V is TRBV5-4 and J is TRBJ2-3, with a possible D match to TRBD2 (6 bases). Germline V lookup: CDR1 SGHNT, CDR2 YYREEE (reference sequence). Trimming took 3 bases from V and 4 from J, leaving 18 bases between them. CDR3 length: 16 amino acids. The CDR3: CASSSRVAGRSDTQYF. As DNA, the CDR3 is TGTGCCAGCAGCTCCCGCGTGGCGGGGCGGTCAGATACGCAGTATTTT. The entire variable domain, with the rest obtained from reference TRBV5-4 and TRBJ2-3, is as follows: ETGVTQSPTHLIKTRGQQVTLRCSSQSGHNTVSWYQQALGQGPQFIFQYYREEENGRGNFPPRFSGLQFPNYSSELNVNALELDDSALYLCASSSRVAGRSDTQYFGPGTRLTVL.

V and J are TRBV29-1 and TRBJ2-1, with D tentatively TRBD2 (6 bases). V lost 6 bases to trimming and J lost 7 bases, with 13 bases between them. This CDR3 is built from 12 residues. Germline V gene lookup returns CDR1 SQVTM and CDR2 ANQGSEA. The CDR3 here is CSVRRGRNEQFF. The CDR3 DNA follows: TGCAGCGTCCGACGGGGGAGGAATGAGCAGTTCTTC.

Concerning this clonotype itself: A much larger clone lies one base from this, so it may be a read error. The chain employs TRBV9 and TRBJ2-2; D is unclear. The CDR3 has 15 residues. V lost 6 bases, J lost 1 base, and 13 bases lay in between. Germline V CDR1 and CDR2: SGDLS, YYNGEE. CDR3 protein: CASTSYEENTGELFF. DNA for the CDR3: TGTGCCAGCACCTCTTATGAGGAGAACACCGGGGAGCTGTTTTTT.

The V and J genes are TRBV20-1 and TRBJ2-1, with a weak D call TRBD2 (5 bases). This CDR3 contains 14 residues. V was cut by 6 bases and J by 2 bases, with 14 bases left in between. Germline V lookup: CDR1 DFQATT, CDR2 SNEGSKA (reference sequence). The CDR3 sequence is CSAIGLSPYNEQFF. The CDR3 nucleotides are TGCAGTGCCATCGGACTTAGCCCCTACAATGAGCAGTTCTTC.

This clonotype was picked up many times. CDR3 coding DNA: TGTGCCAGCAGTCCGGGGGGAAACTCGCCGGGCTACACCTTC. It translates to CASSPGGNSPGYTF. The V and J genes are TRBV12-3 or TRBV12-4 and TRBJ1-2; D is perhaps TRBD1 (5 bases). Trimming left V 5 bases short and J 8 bases short, with 18 bases between. The CDR3 loop spans 14 amino acids.

The chain uses TRBV12-3 or TRBV12-4 and TRBJ1-2, with 10 bases that match TRBD1. Trimming took 5 bases from V and 2 from J; bases not matched to a gene: 8. The CDR3 consists of 16 residues. The CDR3 sequence: CASSGIGTGENYGYTF. DNA for the CDR3: TGTGCCAGCAGTGGTATCGGGACAGGGGAAAACTATGGCTACACCTTC.